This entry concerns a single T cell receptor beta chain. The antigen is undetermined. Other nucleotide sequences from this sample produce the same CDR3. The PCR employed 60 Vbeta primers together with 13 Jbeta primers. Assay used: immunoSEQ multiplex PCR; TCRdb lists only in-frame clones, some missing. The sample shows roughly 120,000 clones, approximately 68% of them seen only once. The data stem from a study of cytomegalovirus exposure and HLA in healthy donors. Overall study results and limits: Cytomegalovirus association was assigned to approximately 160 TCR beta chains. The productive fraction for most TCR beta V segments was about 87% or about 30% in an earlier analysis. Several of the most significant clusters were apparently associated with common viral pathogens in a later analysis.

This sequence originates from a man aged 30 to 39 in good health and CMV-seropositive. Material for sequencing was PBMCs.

This chain's CDR3 is CASSLEAGGYGYTF. The DNA for the CDR3 is TGCGCCAGCAGCTTGGAGGCAGGAGGTTATGGCTACACCTTC. This sequence joins TRBV5-1 and TRBJ1-2; D ambiguous. This CDR3 spans 14 amino acids. Trimming took off 0 bases at V and 5 bases at J, with 11 bases between the two ends. CDR1 and CDR2 from the germline V gene are SGHRS and YFSETQ.